This T cell receptor (beta chain) was profiled in a study of early T cells in non-severe SARS-CoV-2 infection. With respect to this clonotype: Its target is not known.

Looked up from germline, CDR1 is MDHEN and CDR2 is SYDVKM. V was clipped by 4 bases and J by 0 bases; unmatched bases: 15. The CDR3 is made up of 20 amino acids. TCRdb re-called the 5' RACE reads through MiXCR, storing one row per CDR3 protein. The sample carries around 40,000 distinct CDR3 sequences, about 6.3% recorded once. Study results and caveats: Anti-spike CD8 specificities were favored by VDJdb matching, whose results missed private and CD4 specificities.

The gene calls are TRBV28 and TRBJ2-2, with TRBD2 matching 9 bases. This receptor was obtained from an adult who was a healthcare worker with PCR-confirmed SARS-CoV-2 infection or an uninfected control (not recorded which). Sequencing was done on a sample of whole blood. The CDR3 region is CASSSPRQREAFPNTGELFF. Written as DNA, the CDR3 is TGTGCCAGCAGTTCCCCTAGGCAGCGGGAGGCCTTTCCGAACACCGGGGAGCTGTTTTTT.